This T cell receptor (beta chain) came from a study of response to subunit inactivated influenza vaccine. TCRdb redid the calling of the RT-PCR reads with MiXCR, one entry per CDR3 protein. The data show around 850,000 distinct CDR3 sequences, about a fifth seen once. This material consisted of PBMCs from blood, taken approximately 5 days after vaccination. This receptor was obtained from a man aged 50-59 years who received an inactivated influenza vaccine.

CDR3 DNA: TGTGCCAGCAGTTTACTCGGGACAGGGTGGACAGATACGCAGTATTTT. Protein: CASSLLGTGWTDTQYF. V and J are TRBV27 and TRBJ2-3; TRBD1 aligns across 9 bases. The germline V gene has CDR1 MNHEY and CDR2 SMNVEV (reference sequence). The CDR3 extends over 16 amino acids. Unmatched junction bases numbered 6, after V lost 2 bases and J lost 3 bases.